This entry lists 22 T cell receptor beta chains sequenced from one sample in a study of blood T cell repertoires in COVID-19. Produced via immunoSEQ multiplex PCR; TCRdb's table is partial and in-frame only. The sample holds around 240,000 clones, approximately 86% seen once. The specimen was peripheral blood. The receptors were sampled from a woman under 40 who had recovered from COVID-19.

The gene calls are TRBV7-6 and TRBJ1-2; 8 positions match TRBD1. The germline V gene encodes CDR1 SGHVS and CDR2 FNYEAQ. The CDR3 covers 17 residues. Trimming took 3 bases from V and 4 from J; bases not matched to a gene: 13. Here the CDR3 reads CASSFSGGAGGPYGYTF. DNA for the CDR3: TGTGCCAGCAGCTTCTCTGGAGGGGCAGGGGGCCCCTATGGCTACACCTTC.

The V call is TRBV6-5, the J call TRBJ2-3; 8 bases fit TRBD2. J gave up 4 bases and V 7 bases, and 7 bases lay outside the gene matches. There are 14 residues in the CDR3. Germline-derived CDR1 and CDR2 are MNHEY and SVGAGI. CDR3 loop: CASTQAGAPDTQYF. The CDR3 DNA sequence: TGTGCCAGCACCCAAGCGGGGGCGCCAGATACGCAGTATTTT.

This clone came up a few times. The rearrangement uses TRBV6-5 and TRBJ2-7; the match to TRBD1 covers 7 bases. J gave up 7 bases and V 2 bases, and 5 bases lay outside the gene matches. Germline V gene sequence: CDR1 MNHEY, CDR2 SVGAGI. CDR3 length: 13 amino acids. Here the CDR3 reads CASSYPGTEEQYF. Written as DNA, the CDR3 is TGTGCCAGCAGTTACCCCGGGACAGAAGAGCAGTACTTC.

To note about this clone: The identical CDR3 is also encoded by other nucleotide sequences in the sample. The chain combines TRBV5-1 with TRBJ1-6, with D perhaps matching TRBD1 (5 bases). Germline loops: CDR1 SGHRS, CDR2 YFSETQ. V shed 2 bases and J shed 3 bases, with 6 bases lying between them. This CDR3 is built from 14 residues. The CDR3 DNA is TGCGCCAGCAGCTTAACAGGCTATAATTCACCCCTCCACTTT. Translation gives CASSLTGYNSPLHF.

The chain recombines TRBV10-1 with TRBJ2-1, with 8 bases that match TRBD1. The CDR3 has 14 amino acids. V lost 5 bases, J lost 12 bases, and 12 bases stayed unmatched. Germline V gives CDR1 WNHNN, CDR2 SYGVQD (reference sequence). CDR3 loop: CASSPLGQGLGQFF. CDR3 nucleotides: TGCGCCAGCAGTCCCCTCGGACAGGGATTAGGGCAGTTCTTC.

The rearrangement uses TRBV5-1 and TRBJ1-1; 8 bases are shared with TRBD1. Germline loops: CDR1 SGHRS, CDR2 YFSETQ. CDR3 length: 16 residues. The J segment lost 1 base and the V segment lost 2 bases, leaving 7 bases of the junction unmatched. As DNA, the CDR3 is TGCGCCAGCAGCTTAGGTCCTGGGACAGGGAACACTGAAGCTTTCTTT. Translated, it gives CASSLGPGTGNTEAFF. Drawing the rest from reference TRBV5-1 and TRBJ1-1, the complete variable domain is KAGVTQTPRYLIKTRGQQVTLSCSPISGHRSVSWYQQTPGQGLQFLFEYFSETQRNKGNFPGRFSGRQFSNSRSEMNVSTLELGDSALYLCASSLGPGTGNTEAFFGQGTRLTVV.

The CDR3 protein is CATSGTGVTDTQYF. The CDR3 nucleotides read TGTGCCACCAGTGGGACGGGGGTGACAGATACGCAGTATTTT. This chain joins TRBV24-1 and TRBJ2-3, with a possible D match to TRBD2 (6 bases). The CDR3 is 14 amino acids. Trimming took off 5 bases at V and 3 bases at J, with 11 bases between the two ends. The germline CDR1 and CDR2 sequences are KGHDR and SFDVKD.

The CDR3 sequence is CASSPGLQETQYF. The CDR3 DNA sequence: TGTGCCAGCAGCCCTGGACTGCAAGAGACCCAGTACTTC. The chain joins TRBV14 to TRBJ2-5; the D gene is possibly TRBD2 (5 bases). This CDR3 has 13 residues. The V and J ends lost 4 bases and 2 bases respectively, with 8 bases between them. CDR1 is SGHDN, CDR2 FVKESK, per germline.

The V call is TRBV2, the J call TRBJ2-3, with TRBD2 matching 10 bases. Germline V gene sequence: CDR1 SNHLY, CDR2 FYNNEI. The V segment lost 2 bases and the J segment 6 bases; nucleotides outside the gene matches: 14. CDR3 length: 18 amino acids. The CDR3 sequence: CASSEWNGSGGAVDTQYF. CDR3 DNA: TGTGCCAGCAGTGAATGGAATGGGAGCGGGGGGGCGGTGGATACGCAGTATTTT.

The V call is TRBV6-2 or TRBV6-3, the J call TRBJ1-2, with 9 nucleotides matching TRBD1. Trimming took 5 bases from V and 4 from J; bases not matched to a gene: 8. This CDR3 is built from 15 residues. Germline CDR1 reads MNHEY; CDR2 reads SVGEGT. This CDR3 reads CASSPATGGFYGYTF. The CDR3 DNA sequence: TGTGCCAGCAGTCCGGCGACAGGGGGATTCTATGGCTACACCTTC.

DNA of the CDR3: TGTGCCAGCAGTGACCATGGGGGGGGCATGACAGCTTTCTTT. Protein sequence: CASSDHGGGMTAFF. This chain links TRBV2 with TRBJ1-1; a possible D gene is TRBD1 (6 bases). V lost 3 bases, J lost 10 bases, and 18 bases lay in between. The CDR3 has 14 residues. Germline assignment: CDR1 SNHLY and CDR2 FYNNEI.

The V gene is TRBV2, the J gene TRBJ1-5; 7 nucleotides match TRBD1. Germline V CDR1 and CDR2: SNHLY, FYNNEI. The CDR3 sequence is 15 residues long. The V segment lost 4 bases and the J segment 3 bases; nucleotides outside the gene matches: 6. In DNA form, the CDR3 reads TGTGCCAGCAGTGTGGGCAGGGGGGACAATCAGCCCCAGCATTTT. It is translated as CASSVGRGDNQPQHF.

The J gene is TRBJ2-2, the V gene TRBV5-1; a weak D match, TRBD1 (5 bases). V was trimmed by 0 bases and J by 5 bases, leaving 14 bases between them. Germline lookup yields CDR1 SGHRS and CDR2 YFSETQ. This CDR3 has 16 amino acids. CDR3 DNA sequence: TGCGCCAGCAGCTTGGGACCCGGGCAGGGTACCGGGGAGCTGTTTTTT. This gives the protein CASSLGPGQGTGELFF.

The CDR3 nucleotides read TGTGCCAGTAGTCCCCGACTAGCGGGGCGAACCTACGAGCAGTACTTC. Translating gives CASSPRLAGRTYEQYF. The V call is TRBV19, the J call TRBJ2-7, with TRBD2 identical over 11 bases. The germline V gene has CDR1 LNHDA and CDR2 SQIVND (reference sequence). CDR3 length: 16 amino acids. The ends lost 5 bases at V and 2 bases at J; junction bases unmatched: 8. The full variable domain, in which reference TRBV19 and TRBJ2-7 provide the parts outside the CDR3, is DGGITQSPKYLFRKEGQNVTLSCEQNLNHDAMYWYRQDPGQGLRLIYYSQIVNDFQKGDIAEGYSVSREKKESFPLTVTSAQKNPTAFYLCASSPRLAGRTYEQYFGPGTRLTVT.

The V call is TRBV27, the J call TRBJ2-7, with D possibly matching TRBD1 (7 bases). Germline assignment: CDR1 MNHEY and CDR2 SMNVEV (reference sequence). Trimming removed 2 bases at V and 4 bases at J, with 9 bases between. The CDR3 is 13 amino acids. The CDR3 sequence: CASSLPGGYEQYF. CDR3 bases: TGTGCCAGCAGTTTACCAGGGGGGTACGAGCAGTACTTC.

Regarding this clone: The junction departs from the called germline gene at one end, perhaps through a read error. This chain links TRBV5-1 with TRBJ1-1; D remains ambiguous. Germline assignment: CDR1 SGHRS and CDR2 YFSETQ. CDR3 size: 14 residues. The CDR3 region has the DNA TGCGCCAGCAGATTGGAGGCGGTGAACACTGAAGCTTTCTTT. It specifies CASRLEAVNTEAFF.

V and J are TRBV5-6 and TRBJ1-2; TRBD1 aligns across 7 bases. Germline CDR1 and CDR2: SGHDT and YYEEEE. Trimming took 6 bases from V and 4 from J; bases not matched to a gene: 9. The CDR3 is 14 amino acids. The CDR3 loop is CASNEGGAGYGYTF. The CDR3 region has the DNA TGTGCCAGCAACGAAGGGGGCGCGGGCTATGGCTACACCTTC.

J is TRBJ2-3 and V is TRBV7-9, with 13 bases matching TRBD2. V was clipped by 5 bases and J by 5 bases; unmatched bases: 4. There are 15 residues in the CDR3. Germline values: CDR1 SEHNR, CDR2 FQNEAQ (reference sequence). The CDR3 sequence: CASSKGLAGLDTQYF. The CDR3 nucleotides are TGTGCCAGCAGCAAGGGACTAGCGGGGTTAGATACGCAGTATTTT.

V is TRBV5-1 and J is TRBJ1-1; tentative D call: TRBD1 (6 bases). The CDR3 spans 12 residues. V lost 4 bases to trimming and J lost 8 bases, with 12 bases between them. Germline V gene data show CDR1 as SGHRS and CDR2 as YFSETQ. CDR3 loop: CASSPGGREAFF. CDR3 nucleotides: TGCGCCAGCAGCCCCGGGGGGCGGGAAGCTTTCTTT.

This chain joins TRBV19 and TRBJ1-1; D remains unclear. With 8 bases removed from V and 2 bases from J, the gap between germline ends came to 9 bases. Germline lookup yields CDR1 LNHDA and CDR2 SQIVND (reference sequence). The CDR3 length is 12 residues. The CDR3 loop is CASSVRNTEAFF. The CDR3 region has the DNA TGTGCCAGTTCGGTGCGAAACACTGAAGCTTTCTTT.

The rearrangement uses TRBV5-1 and TRBJ2-1; the match to TRBD1 covers 9 bases. V was pared by 5 bases and J by 9 bases, with 12 bases of the junction left unmatched. CDR3 length: 15 amino acids. CDR1 SGHRS and CDR2 YFSETQ come from the germline V gene. The CDR3 DNA reads as TGCGCCAGCAGTCACGGAACAGGGGGCTGGAGTGAGCAGTTCTTC. Its protein product is CASSHGTGGWSEQFF.

The V call is TRBV6-5, the J call TRBJ2-7; TRBD1 agrees at 8 bases. Trimming took 4 bases from V and 3 from J; bases not matched to a gene: 8. The CDR3 extends over 15 amino acids. Germline V gene lookup returns CDR1 MNHEY and CDR2 SVGAGI. The CDR3 bases are TGTGCCAGCAGTTCCACAGGGGGGATTATCTACGAGCAGTACTTC. Protein product: CASSSTGGIIYEQYF.